This is a list of T cell receptor beta chains from one sample in a study of T cell responses to AZD1222 COVID-19 vaccine. Clones were read by immunoSEQ multiplex PCR, and TCRdb kept only the in-frame ones, dropping some. The sample yields about 140,000 clones, 80% to 95% seen once. This specimen consisted of peripheral blood, obtained 28 days after the second AZD1222 dose. Every receptor here comes from an adult who received the AZD1222 COVID-19 vaccine. Each CDR3 is given with its conserved first and last residue. D genes are given only for firm matches. A clone size is listed for some rows: how often the clone was seen (once, few, many), or a class if it is expanded.

d_gene,abundance,v_gene,j_gene,CDR3aa,CDR3nt
-,-,TRBV7-9,TRBJ1-2,CASSLEDPTPYGYTF,TGTGCCAGCAGCTTAGAGGACCCGACCCCCTATGGCTACACCTTC
TRBD1,-,TRBV30,TRBJ1-1,CAWSVKGAMGFF,TGTGCCTGGAGTGTAAAGGGGGCGATGGGTTTCTTT
-,-,TRBV19,TRBJ2-2,CASSDNSGTRTGELFF,TGTGCCAGTAGTGATAACTCCGGGACAAGGACCGGGGAGCTGTTTTTT
TRBD2,-,TRBV4-3,TRBJ2-7,CASSQDLAGGSYEQYF,TGCGCCAGCAGCCAAGACTTAGCGGGAGGGTCCTACGAGCAGTACTTC
-,-,TRBV24-1,TRBJ1-2,CATSRDSNYGYTF,TGTGCCACCAGTCGCGACAGTAACTATGGCTACACCTTC
-,-,TRBV9,TRBJ2-7,CASSVGTVGEQYF,TGTGCCAGCAGCGTAGGGACAGTGGGGGAGCAGTACTTC
-,-,TRBV28,TRBJ1-6,CASSPAGSYNSPLHF,TGTGCCAGCAGTCCAGCCGGGTCATATAATTCACCCCTCCACTTT
-,once,TRBV2,TRBJ1-1,CASGVGATEAFF,TGTGCCAGCGGGGTCGGGGCCACTGAAGCTTTCTTT
-,-,TRBV9,TRBJ1-2,CASSVSGGRPGYGYTF,TGTGCCAGCAGCGTATCGGGAGGCCGGCCCGGCTATGGCTACACCTTC
-,-,TRBV3-1/TRBV3-2,TRBJ1-6,CASSLPFSNSPLHF,TGTGCCAGCAGCCTGCCCTTCAGTAATTCACCCCTCCACTTT
-,-,TRBV10-3,TRBJ1-2,CAISEGGSEGYGYTF,TGTGCCATCAGTGAGGGCGGGTCGGAGGGCTATGGCTACACCTTC
-,-,TRBV27,TRBJ1-6,CASSLAGPTTIGSPLHF,TGTGCCAGCAGTTTAGCGGGACCGACCACTATAGGTTCACCCCTCCACTTT
-,few,TRBV9,TRBJ2-7,CASSVASGPGAAYEQYF,TGTGCCAGCAGCGTAGCATCCGGGCCAGGGGCAGCCTACGAGCAGTACTTC
TRBD1,-,TRBV28,TRBJ1-4,CASRSDREVEKLFF,TGTGCCAGCAGATCGGACAGGGAGGTAGAAAAACTGTTTTTT
-,-,TRBV4-2,TRBJ2-4,CASSHGTLKNIQYF,TGTGCCAGCAGCCATGGGACACTAAAAAACATTCAGTACTTC
TRBD2,few,TRBV6-4,TRBJ2-2,CASSGRATGELFF,TGTGCCAGCAGCGGGAGGGCCACCGGGGAGCTGTTTTTT
-,-,TRBV19,TRBJ2-2,CASSTTSNTGELFF,TGTGCCAGTAGTACCACTTCGAACACCGGGGAGCTGTTTTTT
-,-,TRBV7-9,TRBJ1-1,CASRRGVNTEAFF,TGTGCCAGTCGGAGAGGGGTGAACACTGAAGCTTTCTTT
TRBD2,-,TRBV3-1/TRBV3-2,TRBJ2-1,CASSPVSGRASEQFF,TGTGCCAGCAGCCCCGTTAGCGGGAGGGCCAGTGAGCAGTTCTTC
TRBD1,-,TRBV28,TRBJ1-5,CASSRGQGNQPQHF,TGTGCCAGCAGTCGCGGACAGGGAAATCAGCCCCAGCATTTT
TRBD2,-,TRBV19,TRBJ2-7,CASSIGVVGAGAYEQYF,TGTGCCAGTAGTATCGGTGTTGTGGGAGCGGGGGCCTACGAGCAGTACTTC